This T cell receptor beta chain was captured by sequencing in a study of blood T cell repertoires in COVID-19. About the study: PBMCs, B-cell-depleted T cells, or T cells were the source of the cDNA or gDNA that made up the material.

The participants were between roughly 18 and 89 years old and came from under 25 US areas. Clinical history reported by participants formed the basis on which cohorts were assigned. As originally analysed: Amplifying reference gene primers gave estimates of nucleated cell counts. TCRdb keeps only in-frame clones here, not all; method: immunoSEQ multiplex PCR. D and trimming come from the DNA, and the V and J calls and clone size come from that table. The repertoire includes over 200,000 clones, 85% of them detected once, and approximately 19% sits in the top ten. Germline V gives CDR1 SGHTA, CDR2 FQGNSA. This CDR3 comprises 14 residues. V lost 4 bases to trimming and J lost 3 bases; unmatched junction nucleotides: 2.

The clonotype originates from a man aged 35 to 55 who had recovered from COVID-19. The chain combines TRBV7-2 with TRBJ2-7, with 11 bases that match TRBD2. The sample comprised PBMCs or T cells enriched from blood (not recorded which). The CDR3 region is CASSSTSGGYEQYF. CDR3 nucleotides: TGTGCCAGCAGCTCTACTAGCGGGGGCTACGAGCAGTACTTC.